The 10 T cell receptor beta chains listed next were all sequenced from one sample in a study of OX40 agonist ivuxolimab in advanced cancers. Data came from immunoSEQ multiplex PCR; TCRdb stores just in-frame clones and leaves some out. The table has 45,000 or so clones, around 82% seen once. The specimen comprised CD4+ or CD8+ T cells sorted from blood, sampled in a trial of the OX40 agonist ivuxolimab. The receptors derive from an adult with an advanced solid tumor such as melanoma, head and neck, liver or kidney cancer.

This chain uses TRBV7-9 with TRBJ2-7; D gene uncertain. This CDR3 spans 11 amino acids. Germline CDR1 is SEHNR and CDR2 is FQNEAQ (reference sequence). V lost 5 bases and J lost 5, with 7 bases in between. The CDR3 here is CASSPLHEQYF. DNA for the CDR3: TGTGCCAGCAGCCCGTTGCACGAGCAGTACTTC. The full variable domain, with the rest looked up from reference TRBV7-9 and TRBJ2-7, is DTGVSQNPRHKITKRGQNVTFRCDPISEHNRLYWYRQTLGQGPEFLTYFQNEAQLEKSRLLSDRFSAERPKGSFSTLEIQRTEQGDSAMYLCASSPLHEQYFGPGTRLTVT.

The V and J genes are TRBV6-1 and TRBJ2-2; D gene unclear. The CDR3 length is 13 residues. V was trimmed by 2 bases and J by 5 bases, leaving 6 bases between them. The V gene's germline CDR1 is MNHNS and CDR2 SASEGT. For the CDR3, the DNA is TGTGCCAGCAGTGAAATTGTTACCGGGGAGCTGTTTTTT. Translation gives CASSEIVTGELFF.

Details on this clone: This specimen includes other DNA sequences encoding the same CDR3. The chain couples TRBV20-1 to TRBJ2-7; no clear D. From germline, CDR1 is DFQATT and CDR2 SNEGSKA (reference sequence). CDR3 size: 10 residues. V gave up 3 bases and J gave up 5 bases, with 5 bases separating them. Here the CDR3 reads CSARRDEQYF. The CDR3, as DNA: TGCAGTGCTAGGCGTGACGAGCAGTACTTC.

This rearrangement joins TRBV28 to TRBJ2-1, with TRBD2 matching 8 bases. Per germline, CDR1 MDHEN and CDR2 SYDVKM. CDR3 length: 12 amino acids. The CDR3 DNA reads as TGTGCTAGCGGGGCCTCCTACAATGAGCAGTTCTTC. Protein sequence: CASGASYNEQFF.

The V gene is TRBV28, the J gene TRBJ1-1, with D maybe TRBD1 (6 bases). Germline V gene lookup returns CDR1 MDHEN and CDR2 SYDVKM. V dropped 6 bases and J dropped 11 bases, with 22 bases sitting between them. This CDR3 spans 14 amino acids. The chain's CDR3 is CASSPAATGARAFF. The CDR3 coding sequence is TGTGCCAGCAGCCCCGCCGCGACAGGAGCGCGGGCTTTCTTT.

The CDR3 sequence is CASRTSGTYGYTF. The CDR3 DNA reads as TGTGCCAGCAGGACCTCGGGGACGTATGGCTACACCTTC. The V and J genes are TRBV28 and TRBJ1-2; perhaps TRBD1 as D (5 bases). The ends were cut back, 6 bases at V and 5 bases at J, with 13 bases in the middle. The germline gives CDR1 MDHEN, CDR2 SYDVKM. The CDR3 consists of 13 residues.

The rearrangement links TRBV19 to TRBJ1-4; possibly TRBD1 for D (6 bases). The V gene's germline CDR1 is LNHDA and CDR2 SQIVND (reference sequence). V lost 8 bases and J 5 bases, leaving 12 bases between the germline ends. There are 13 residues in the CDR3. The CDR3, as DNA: TGTGCCAGTGAAAGGCAGGGGAATGAAAAACTGTTTTTT. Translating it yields CASERQGNEKLFF.

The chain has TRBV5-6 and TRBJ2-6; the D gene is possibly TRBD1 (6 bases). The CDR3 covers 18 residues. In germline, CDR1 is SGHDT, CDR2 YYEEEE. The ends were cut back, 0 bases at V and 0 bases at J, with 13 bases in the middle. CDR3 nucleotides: TGTGCCAGCAGCTTGGGTGGACAGATATACTCTGGGGCCAACGTCCTGACTTTC. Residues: CASSLGGQIYSGANVLTF.

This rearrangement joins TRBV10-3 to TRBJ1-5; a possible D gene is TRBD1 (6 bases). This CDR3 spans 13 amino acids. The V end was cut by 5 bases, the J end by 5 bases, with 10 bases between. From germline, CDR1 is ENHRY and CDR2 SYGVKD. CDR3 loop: CAISTDRDQPQHF. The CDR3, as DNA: TGTGCCATCAGTACGGACAGAGATCAGCCCCAGCATTTT.

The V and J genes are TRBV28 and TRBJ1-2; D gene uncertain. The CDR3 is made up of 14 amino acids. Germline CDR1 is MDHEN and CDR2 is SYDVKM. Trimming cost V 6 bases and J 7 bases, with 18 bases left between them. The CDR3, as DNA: TGTGCCAGCAGAGATACGTCCACGGTTGGTGGCTACACCTTC. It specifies CASRDTSTVGGYTF.